This TCR beta chain emerged from a study of cytomegalovirus exposure and HLA in healthy donors. General study findings and limits: Analysis was performed later, and it showed HLA-associated TCR beta chains to be more clonally expanded than equally common others.

The CDR3 extends over 17 amino acids. The germline gives CDR1 MNHEY, CDR2 SMNVEV (reference sequence). The J segment lost 3 bases and the V segment lost 2 bases, leaving 10 bases of the junction unmatched. Vbeta (60) and Jbeta (13) primers were used in the PCR. Measured with immunoSEQ multiplex PCR; TCRdb has only the in-frame clones, and not every one. The sample yields approximately 100,000 clones, 60% to 80% seen once. As regards this clone: Its target is not known.

The chain employs TRBV27 and TRBJ2-3; TRBD2 aligns across 8 bases. Sequencing was done on a sample of PBMCs. This TCR was recovered from a young woman in good health and CMV-seropositive. As DNA, the CDR3 is TGTGCCAGCAGTTTAACCCAGCGGGAGCATGTAACAGATACGCAGTATTTT. This encodes CASSLTQREHVTDTQYF.